The source of this T cell receptor beta chain is a study of T cells in Graves' hyperthyroidism and ophthalmopathy. Whole-study findings and limits: Peripheral blood also featured most of the thyroid clonotypes expanded above 0.001.

The CDR3 is made up of 14 amino acids. V shed 5 bases and J shed 2 bases, with 10 bases lying between them. Germline assignment: CDR1 MNHEY and CDR2 SVGEGT. Notes on this clonotype: Its antigen is as yet unknown.

Amplified TCR beta CDR3 regions derived from RNA transcripts. RT-PCR in the first round (using the HTBI primer set) targeted the TCR CDR3. TCRdb recomputed calls from the multiplex PCR reads with MiXCR, one row per CDR3 protein. This repertoire shows some 300,000 distinct CDR3 sequences, approximately 18% found once; its top ten account for under 45%. This TCR came from a man between 45 and 60 years old with Graves' ophthalmopathy. The chain recombines TRBV6-2 or TRBV6-3 with TRBJ2-1; unclear D gene. The sample consisted of blood. The chain's CDR3 is CASSPPGPYNEQFF. CDR3 DNA: TGTGCCAGCAGTCCCCCGGGTCCCTACAATGAGCAGTTCTTC.